This T cell receptor (beta chain) was identified during a study of cytomegalovirus exposure and HLA in healthy donors. Study-level findings and limits: An analysis that came later showed most CMV-associated TCR beta chains appearing HLA-restricted. CMV serostatus stood as the only immune exposure information on hand.

Primers: 60 Vbeta forward and 13 Jbeta reverse. Profiled with immunoSEQ multiplex PCR; TCRdb holds only in-frame clones, not every one. The sample contains 150,000 to 200,000 clones, more than 65% of which appear only once. In this sample, this clone turned up once. Its antigen is unknown. The V gene's germline CDR1 is SGHDN and CDR2 FVKESK. Losses at the gene ends were 0 bases for V and 6 bases for J; bases not matched to a gene: 6. The CDR3 spans 16 residues. The sequencing sample was made of PBMCs. The J gene is TRBJ2-2, the V gene TRBV14, with 8 bases identical to TRBD2. The sequence was obtained from a man aged 18 to 30 in good health and CMV-seropositive. DNA for the CDR3: TGTGCCAGCAGCCAAGATTCAGCGGGAGCGGCCGGGGAGCTGTTTTTT. This encodes CASSQDSAGAAGELFF.